The clone carrying this T cell receptor (beta chain) was picked up a small number of times. This CDR3 has 12 amino acids. The ends were cut back, 4 bases at V and 0 bases at J, with 7 bases in the middle. CDR1 and CDR2 (germline): SQVTM, ANQGSEA. This entry is derived from a study of CD8+ T cells in alopecia areata. Treatment given: oral pan-JAK inhibitor, 5-10 mg twice daily. cDNA serving as the sequencing template came from extracted, reverse transcribed RNA. Some clones are missing from TCRdb's copy, which holds only in-frame ones; the method was immunoSEQ multiplex PCR. The sample contains 79,000 or so clones, about 71% of which appear only once.

This rearrangement joins TRBV29-1 to TRBJ2-7, with D maybe TRBD2 (6 bases). The specimen was CD8+ T cells sorted from blood, collected at week 24, from a patient treated with tofacitinib. The receptor was isolated from a human donor with alopecia areata. The CDR3 loop is CSVAGSSYEQYF. The CDR3 DNA reads as TGCAGCGTTGCCGGGAGCTCCTACGAGCAGTACTTC.